This T cell receptor beta chain was identified in a study of shared T cell receptors in the human thymus. CDR1 and CDR2 (germline): GTSNPN, SVGIG (reference sequence). J was trimmed by 8 bases and V by 1 base; bases with no gene match: 13. This CDR3 spans 17 amino acids. Assay: immunoSEQ multiplex PCR; the TCRdb copy retains only in-frame clones and omits some. The repertoire holds 720,000 or so clones, with 80% to 90% as singletons. These data were also reused for a study on human thymus T cells. That paper adds: Corrective cardiac surgery supplied the resected thymus tissue.

The chain is built from TRBV30 and TRBJ1-4, with 10 nucleotides matching TRBD1. The sequence derives from a girl in the first two years of life with a congenital heart defect. Sequencing was performed on thymocytes. The CDR3 coding sequence is TGTGCCTGGAGTGAGTCCCGGGACAGGGGAGGACGGGAAAAACTGTTTTTT. Its protein is CAWSESRDRGGREKLFF.